This T cell receptor (beta chain) was identified in a study of long-term antiretroviral therapy in people with HIV. Sequencing used immunoSEQ v3.0 at survey level. Assay used: immunoSEQ multiplex PCR; TCRdb lists only in-frame clones, some missing. The sample contains tens of thousands of clones, around nine tenths of which appear only once. V was cut by 5 bases and J by 4 bases, with 6 bases left in between. Germline CDR1 SGHTA, CDR2 FQGNSA. This CDR3 has 12 amino acids. This clone was picked up a small number of times. This chain connects TRBV7-2 to TRBJ2-1; no reliable D call. This clonotype was obtained from a woman aged 45-60 years with HIV. The sequencing used unsorted PBMCs, collected 0.1 years before starting antiretroviral therapy. CDR3 DNA: TGTGCCAGCAGCGACACGTACAATGAGCAGTTCTTC. It translates to CASSDTYNEQFF.